This T cell receptor (beta chain) emerged from a study of OX40 agonist ivuxolimab in advanced cancers. About this clone itself: Antigen: not known.

TCRdb keeps only in-frame clones here, not all; method: immunoSEQ multiplex PCR. The sample holds fewer than 80,000 clones, roughly 85% seen once. Study-wide findings and caveats: CD4+ and CD8+ T cells in blood underwent clonal expansion by week 6 at 0.1 to 3.0 mg/kg.

This specimen consisted of CD4+ or CD8+ T cells sorted from blood, obtained in a trial of the OX40 agonist ivuxolimab. The sequence derives from an adult with an advanced solid tumor such as melanoma, head and neck, liver or kidney cancer.

The CDR3 nucleotides are TGCAGTAGAGGTGGTTACAATGAGCAGTTCTTC. It is translated as CSRGGYNEQFF. The rearrangement joins TRBV20-1 to TRBJ2-1; D not resolved. CDR3 length: 11 amino acids. Germline V gives CDR1 DFQATT, CDR2 SNEGSKA (reference sequence). The ends were cut back, 8 bases at V and 4 bases at J, with 9 bases in the middle.